Listed below are T cell receptor beta chains from one sample, sequenced in a study of blood T cell repertoires in COVID-19. The assay was immunoSEQ multiplex PCR, and TCRdb's table has in-frame clones only and misses some. Found here are roughly 100,000 clones, approximately 86% of them singletons; the top ten hold around 20%. The sequenced sample consisted of peripheral blood. The receptors originated from a woman over 75 with acute or convalescent COVID-19. Both conserved end residues are part of each CDR3.

V gene,J gene,CDR3 protein
TRBV28,TRBJ1-2,CASSLYHRNYGYTF
TRBV2,TRBJ1-4,CASRRTGRGDEKLFF
TRBV2,TRBJ1-3,CASSEGSTTFRNTIYF
TRBV28,TRBJ1-5,CASSPEGQGAGQPQHF
TRBV30,TRBJ2-1,CAWSPTGLRSYNEQFF
TRBV2,TRBJ2-2,CASRGQLNTGELFF
TRBV20-1,TRBJ1-3,CSASEGQGTGRNTIYF
TRBV20-1,TRBJ1-4,CSASGGAGEKLFF
TRBV11-1,TRBJ1-1,CASSLTRLHSNTEAFF
TRBV5-1,TRBJ1-6,CASSSGTGRWNSPLHF
TRBV13,TRBJ2-7,CASSSVRGSYEQYF
TRBV3-1/TRBV3-2,TRBJ1-2,CASSRTGTYGYTF
TRBV5-1,TRBJ2-1,CASSLGSGGAYNEQFF
TRBV4-2,TRBJ1-2,CASSQGQGNGYTF
TRBV3-1/TRBV3-2,TRBJ2-2,CASSLRGGANTGELFF
TRBV7-9,TRBJ1-1,CASSPRSEAFF
TRBV24-1,TRBJ1-2,CATSEMDRAKMGYTF
TRBV18,TRBJ1-1,CASSGTPNTEAFF
TRBV5-1,TRBJ2-1,CASSLADLYNEQFF
TRBV28,TRBJ1-1,CASRPGGRTEAFF
TRBV28,TRBJ2-7,CASSLGFGTGGGEQYF
TRBV5-6,TRBJ1-2,CASSLDRLIYGYTF
TRBV4-2,TRBJ1-6,CASSQDAGSYNSPLHF
TRBV5-4,TRBJ1-5,CASSLDRHNQPQHF
TRBV4-1,TRBJ2-7,CASSQEETIYEQYF
TRBV7-8,TRBJ2-1,CASSLGGQSNYNEQFF
TRBV5-4,TRBJ1-4,CASSPADRPNEKLFF
TRBV7-2,TRBJ1-3,CASSLGVGGNTIYF
TRBV5-1,TRBJ2-2,CASSQTQGAGELFF
TRBV4-1,TRBJ2-3,CASSQRLAGGLLRTDTQYF
TRBV6-6,TRBJ1-2,CASSYSGTGKNYGYTF
TRBV5-1,TRBJ1-3,CASSLGGPSGNTIYF
TRBV9,TRBJ2-7,CASSLGGGRYEQYF
TRBV10-3,TRBJ1-2,CAIRGDRLDGYTF
TRBV3-1/TRBV3-2,TRBJ2-2,CASSPKRLTSGGSKGELFF
TRBV7-7,TRBJ2-1,CASSLVDSPYNEQFF
TRBV5-5,TRBJ1-2,CASWARATGVGYTF